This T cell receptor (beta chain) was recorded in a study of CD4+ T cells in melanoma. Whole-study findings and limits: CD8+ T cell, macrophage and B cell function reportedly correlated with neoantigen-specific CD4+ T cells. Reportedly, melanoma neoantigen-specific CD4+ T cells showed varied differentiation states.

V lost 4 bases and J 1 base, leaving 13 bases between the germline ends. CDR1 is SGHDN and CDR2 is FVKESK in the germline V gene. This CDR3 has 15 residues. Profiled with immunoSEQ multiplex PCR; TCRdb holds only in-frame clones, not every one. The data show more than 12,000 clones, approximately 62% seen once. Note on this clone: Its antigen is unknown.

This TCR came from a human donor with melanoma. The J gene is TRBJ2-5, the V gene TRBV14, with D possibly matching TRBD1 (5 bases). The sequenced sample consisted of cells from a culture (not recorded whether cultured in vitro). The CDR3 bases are TGTGCCAGCAGCCGACGACCCAGGGTCCAAGAGACCCAGTACTTC. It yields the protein CASSRRPRVQETQYF.